This T cell receptor (beta chain) was identified during a study of T cells of healthy individuals. A few counts support this clonotype. V lost 7 bases, J lost 1 base, and 13 bases lay in between. This CDR3 contains 14 residues. TCRdb called the 5' RACE reads again in MiXCR, with one record for every CDR3 protein. The repertoire consists of 53,000 or so distinct CDR3 sequences, with about 14% occurring once and the leading ten covering 15% to 20%. This sequence joins TRBV12-3 or TRBV12-4 and TRBJ1-1, with D maybe TRBD1 (6 bases). The sequence was obtained from a human donor in good health. The CDR3 is CASTRGHPNTEAFF. In nucleotides, the CDR3 is TGTGCCAGCACCAGGGGACACCCGAACACTGAAGCTTTCTTT.